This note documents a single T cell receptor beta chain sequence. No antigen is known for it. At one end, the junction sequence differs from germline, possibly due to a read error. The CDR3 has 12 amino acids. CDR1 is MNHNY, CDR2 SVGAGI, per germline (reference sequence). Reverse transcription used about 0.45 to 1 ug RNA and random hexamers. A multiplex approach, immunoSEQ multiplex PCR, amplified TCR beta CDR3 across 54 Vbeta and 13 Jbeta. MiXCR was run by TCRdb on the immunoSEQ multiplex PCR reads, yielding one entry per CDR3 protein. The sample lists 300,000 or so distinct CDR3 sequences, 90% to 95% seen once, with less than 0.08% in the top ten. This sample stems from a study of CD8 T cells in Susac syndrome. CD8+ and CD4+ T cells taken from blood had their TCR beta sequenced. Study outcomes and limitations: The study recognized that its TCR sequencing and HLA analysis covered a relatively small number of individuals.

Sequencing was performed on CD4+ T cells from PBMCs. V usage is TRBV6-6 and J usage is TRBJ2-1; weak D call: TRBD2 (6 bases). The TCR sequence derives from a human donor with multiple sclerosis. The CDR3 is CASRGNRDSKGF. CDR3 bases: TGTGCCAGCAGAGGGAACCGGGACTCTAAGGGCTTC.